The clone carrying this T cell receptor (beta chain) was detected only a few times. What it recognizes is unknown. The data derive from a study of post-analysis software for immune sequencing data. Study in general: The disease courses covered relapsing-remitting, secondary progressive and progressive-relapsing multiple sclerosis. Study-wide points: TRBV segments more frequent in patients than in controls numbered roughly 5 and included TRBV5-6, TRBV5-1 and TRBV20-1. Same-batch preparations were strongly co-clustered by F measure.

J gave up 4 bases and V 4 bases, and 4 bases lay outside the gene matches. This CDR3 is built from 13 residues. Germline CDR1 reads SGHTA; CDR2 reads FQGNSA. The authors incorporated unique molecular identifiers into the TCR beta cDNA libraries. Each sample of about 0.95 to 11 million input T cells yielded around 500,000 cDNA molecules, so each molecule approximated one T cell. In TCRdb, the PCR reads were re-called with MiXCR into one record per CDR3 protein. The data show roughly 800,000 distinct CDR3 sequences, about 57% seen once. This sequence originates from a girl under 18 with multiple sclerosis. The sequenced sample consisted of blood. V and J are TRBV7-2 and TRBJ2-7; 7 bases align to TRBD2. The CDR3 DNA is TGTGCCAGCAGCTACGGACTAGAGTACGAGCAGTACTTC. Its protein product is CASSYGLEYEQYF.